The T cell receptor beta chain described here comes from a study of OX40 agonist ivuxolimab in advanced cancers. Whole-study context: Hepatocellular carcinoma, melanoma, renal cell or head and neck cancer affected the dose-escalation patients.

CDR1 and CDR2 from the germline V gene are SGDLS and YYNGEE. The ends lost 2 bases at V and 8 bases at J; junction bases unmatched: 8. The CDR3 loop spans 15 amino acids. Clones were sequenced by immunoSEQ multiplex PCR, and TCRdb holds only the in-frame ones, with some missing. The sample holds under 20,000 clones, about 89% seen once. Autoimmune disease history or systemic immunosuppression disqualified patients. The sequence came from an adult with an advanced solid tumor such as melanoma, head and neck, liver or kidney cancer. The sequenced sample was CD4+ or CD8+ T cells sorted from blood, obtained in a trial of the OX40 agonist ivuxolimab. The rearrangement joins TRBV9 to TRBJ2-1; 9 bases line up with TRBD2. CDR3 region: CASSVGLAGIYEQFF. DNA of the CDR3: TGTGCCAGCAGCGTTGGGCTAGCGGGAATCTATGAGCAGTTCTTC.